This is a list of T cell receptor beta chains from one sample in a study of cytotoxic CD8 clonotypes in ibrutinib-treated CLL. The assay was immunoSEQ multiplex PCR, and TCRdb's table has in-frame clones only and misses some. The sample includes 65,000 to 85,000 clones, roughly 85% seen only once; the top ten take about 36%. This specimen was PBMCs, taken after 24 months of ibrutinib treatment. All receptors derive from a human donor with chronic lymphocytic leukemia. The CDR3 runs from the conserved cysteine through the conserved F or W. A D gene is named only where the DNA matches it firmly. Clone sizes are given selectively: once, few, many, or a class where the clone is expanded.

v_call	j_call	clone_size	d_call	cdr3_aa	cdr3_nt
TRBV5-5	TRBJ1-2	-	-	CASRLAQDYGYTF	TGTGCCAGCAGATTGGCACAGGACTATGGCTACACCTTC
TRBV27	TRBJ1-1	few	-	CASSFQTGTEAFF	TGTGCCAGCAGTTTCCAGACGGGCACTGAAGCTTTCTTT
TRBV11-1	TRBJ2-1	-	TRBD2	CASSSGTWGSSGRGNEQFF	TGTGCCAGCAGTTCCGGGACATGGGGCAGTAGCGGGAGGGGCAATGAGCAGTTCTTC
TRBV2	TRBJ1-3	-	-	CASSETGYSGNTIYF	TGTGCCAGCAGTGAAACAGGTTACTCTGGAAACACCATATATTTT
TRBV5-4	TRBJ2-1	-	-	CASSLGLLNEQFF	TGTGCCAGCAGCTTGGGACTTTTAAATGAGCAGTTCTTC
TRBV30	TRBJ2-7	-	TRBD2	CAWSVVSGTVSSYEQYF	TGTGCCTGGAGTGTGGTTAGCGGGACGGTGAGCTCCTACGAGCAGTACTTC
TRBV5-1	TRBJ2-5	-	-	CASSGGGETTQYF	TGCGCCAGCAGCGGGGGAGGCGAAACGACCCAGTACTTC
TRBV7-9	TRBJ1-2	-	-	CASSQGDSYGYTF	TGTGCCAGCAGCCAGGGAGACAGCTATGGCTACACCTTC
TRBV7-9	TRBJ1-4	-	-	CASSSARQGPNEKLFF	TGTGCCAGCAGCTCCGCCCGCCAGGGGCCTAATGAAAAACTGTTTTTT
TRBV10-1	TRBJ2-7	-	-	CASSKSRGYEQYF	TGCGCCAGCTCTAAGTCGAGGGGCTACGAGCAGTACTTC
TRBV5-1	TRBJ2-1	-	TRBD1	CASSFTSGGEQFF	TGCGCCAGCAGCTTCACCTCAGGGGGTGAGCAGTTCTTC
TRBV5-1	TRBJ2-2	-	TRBD2	CASSLGLAGATGELFF	TGCGCCAGCAGCTTAGGGCTAGCGGGAGCTACCGGGGAGCTGTTTTTT
TRBV19	TRBJ2-7	-	-	CASRGGPDEQYF	TGTGCCAGTAGGGGGGGTCCAGACGAGCAGTACTTC
TRBV20-1	TRBJ2-5	-	-	CSARGETQYF	TGCAGTGCTAGGGGGGAGACCCAGTACTTC
TRBV2	TRBJ2-7	-	-	CASSDSWGKQYF	TGTGCCAGCAGTGATAGTTGGGGGAAGCAGTACTTC
TRBV18	TRBJ2-7	-	-	CASSPLGFRSEQYF	TGTGCCAGCTCACCGCTCGGGTTTCGGAGCGAGCAGTACTTC
TRBV6-5	TRBJ2-2	-	-	CASRWTRQSTGELFF	TGTGCCAGCAGGTGGACCCGACAGTCCACCGGGGAGCTGTTTTTT
TRBV6-5	TRBJ2-7	-	-	CASSYTRGGLGYEQYF	TGTGCCAGCAGTTACACCAGGGGTGGTCTCGGTTACGAGCAGTACTTC
TRBV7-2	TRBJ2-5	-	TRBD1	CASSLGTASETQYF	TGTGCCAGCAGCTTGGGGACAGCTTCGGAGACCCAGTACTTC
TRBV27	TRBJ2-7	-	TRBD2	CASSLGLAGGYEQYF	TGTGCCAGCAGCCTTGGACTAGCGGGAGGCTACGAGCAGTACTTC
TRBV11-2	TRBJ1-2	once	-	CASSLVGGWGYTF	TGTGCCAGCAGCTTAGTCGGGGGATGGGGCTACACCTTC
TRBV18	TRBJ1-2	few	-	CASSPLQSYGYTF	TGTGCCAGCTCACCACTTCAGAGCTATGGCTACACCTTC
TRBV27	TRBJ2-7	-	TRBD1	CASSTKKQGDSYEQYF	TGTGCCAGCAGCACAAAAAAACAGGGGGACTCCTACGAGCAGTACTTC
TRBV4-2	TRBJ2-5	few	-	CASSQGPGTQYF	TGTGCCAGCAGCCAAGGACCGGGGACCCAGTACTTC
TRBV19	TRBJ2-5	-	-	CASSIGGGGSHVETQYF	TGTGCCAGTAGTATAGGAGGGGGCGGGAGCCACGTAGAGACCCAGTACTTC
TRBV11-2	TRBJ2-1	-	TRBD2	CASSPGLAVYNEQFF	TGTGCCAGCAGCCCGGGACTAGCGGTTTACAATGAGCAGTTCTTC
TRBV18	TRBJ2-1	-	-	CASSPRVGSHEQFF	TGTGCCAGCTCACCACGGGTAGGGTCCCATGAGCAGTTCTTC
TRBV9	TRBJ2-3	-	TRBD2	CASSVGRGSGPDTQYF	TGTGCCAGCAGCGTAGGGCGCGGGAGTGGCCCAGATACGCAGTATTTT
TRBV7-2	TRBJ2-2	few	-	CASSLQGSTGELFF	TGTGCCAGCAGCTTACAGGGAAGCACCGGGGAGCTGTTTTTT
TRBV10-2	TRBJ1-5	-	-	CASSTWGGQPQHF	TGCGCCAGCAGCACTTGGGGGGGCCAGCCCCAGCATTTT
TRBV7-6	TRBJ2-1	-	TRBD2	CASSLMASGSYNEQFF	TGTGCCAGCTCTCTTATGGCTAGCGGATCCTACAATGAGCAGTTCTTC
TRBV2	TRBJ1-5	-	-	CASSNHRITSNQPQHF	TGTGCCAGCAGCAACCACAGGATAACTAGCAATCAGCCCCAGCATTTT
TRBV6-1	TRBJ2-5	-	TRBD1	CASSEFKDRAFYF	TGTGCCAGCAGTGAATTTAAGGACAGGGCCTTCTACTTC
TRBV7-2	TRBJ2-3	-	TRBD2	CASSLASGRTDTQYF	TGTGCCAGCAGCTTAGCTAGCGGGAGGACAGATACGCAGTATTTT
TRBV9	TRBJ2-7	-	TRBD2	CASILAGFYEQYF	TGTGCCAGCATACTAGCGGGTTTCTACGAGCAGTACTTC
TRBV18	TRBJ2-5	once	-	CASSPKTDKETQYF	TGTGCCAGCTCACCGAAGACGGATAAAGAGACCCAGTACTTC
TRBV28	TRBJ1-2	-	TRBD1	CASSFGTGNYGYTF	TGTGCCAGCAGTTTCGGGACAGGAAACTATGGCTACACCTTC
TRBV11-2	TRBJ2-1	-	-	CASRTASTFFSEQFF	TGTGCCAGCAGGACTGCTAGCACCTTTTTCTCTGAGCAGTTCTTC
TRBV5-6	TRBJ2-3	-	-	CASSIPGPDTQYF	TGTGCCAGCAGTATCCCGGGACCAGATACGCAGTATTTT
TRBV4-1	TRBJ2-5	-	TRBD2	CASSQGLAGGKETQYF	TGCGCCAGCAGCCAAGGGCTAGCGGGAGGGAAAGAGACCCAGTACTTC
TRBV10-3	TRBJ2-7	-	TRBD1	CAIRLDRGLYEQYF	TGTGCCATCAGGCTGGACAGGGGGCTATACGAGCAGTACTTC
TRBV15	TRBJ2-5	-	-	CATSSLLAQQETQYF	TGTGCCACCAGCAGTCTGCTAGCGCAACAAGAGACCCAGTACTTC
TRBV5-1	TRBJ2-3	-	-	CASSPLASGVTSTDTQYF	TGCGCCAGCAGCCCCTTAGCCTCCGGCGTTACTAGCACAGATACGCAGTATTTT
TRBV9	TRBJ2-7	-	TRBD2	CASSPRPVTSGSEQYF	TGTGCCAGCAGCCCGCGGCCCGTGACTAGCGGGAGCGAGCAGTACTTC
TRBV28	TRBJ2-3	-	TRBD2	CASSFPSGSRSWTDTQYF	TGTGCCAGCAGTTTTCCTAGCGGGAGTCGTTCTTGGACAGATACGCAGTATTTT
TRBV30	TRBJ2-1	-	-	CAWVSGRGEQFF	TGTGCCTGGGTCTCGGGGCGAGGGGAGCAGTTCTTC
TRBV5-4	TRBJ2-3	-	TRBD2	CASSPGTRDTDTQYF	TGTGCCAGCAGCCCCGGGACTAGGGACACAGATACGCAGTATTTT
TRBV7-2	TRBJ1-2	few	-	CASSLTRANYGYTF	TGTGCCAGCAGCTTGACCAGGGCGAACTATGGCTACACCTTC
TRBV6-1	TRBJ2-7	-	TRBD2	CATSSSGKYEQYF	TGTGCTACCAGCTCTAGCGGAAAATACGAGCAGTACTTC
TRBV9	TRBJ2-1	-	TRBD2	CASSNPGRAGKGNEQFF	TGTGCCAGCAGCAACCCGGGGAGGGCAGGGAAAGGGAATGAGCAGTTCTTC
TRBV19	TRBJ2-5	-	-	CASSISGTQYF	TGTGCCAGTAGCATAAGTGGGACCCAGTACTTC
TRBV5-6	TRBJ1-4	-	TRBD1	CASSLVGTGGTSNEKLFF	TGTGCCAGCAGCTTGGTAGGGACAGGGGGCACAAGCAATGAAAAACTGTTTTTT
TRBV6-5	TRBJ2-1	-	TRBD1	CASSTGGWDEQFF	TGTGCCAGCAGCACAGGGGGCTGGGATGAGCAGTTCTTC
TRBV18	TRBJ2-3	-	TRBD2	CASSPPGTSNTDTQYF	TGTGCCAGCTCACCACCCGGGACTAGCAACACAGATACGCAGTATTTT
TRBV18	TRBJ1-1	-	-	CASSEGRKNTEAFF	TGTGCCAGCTCAGAGGGACGGAAGAACACTGAAGCTTTCTTT